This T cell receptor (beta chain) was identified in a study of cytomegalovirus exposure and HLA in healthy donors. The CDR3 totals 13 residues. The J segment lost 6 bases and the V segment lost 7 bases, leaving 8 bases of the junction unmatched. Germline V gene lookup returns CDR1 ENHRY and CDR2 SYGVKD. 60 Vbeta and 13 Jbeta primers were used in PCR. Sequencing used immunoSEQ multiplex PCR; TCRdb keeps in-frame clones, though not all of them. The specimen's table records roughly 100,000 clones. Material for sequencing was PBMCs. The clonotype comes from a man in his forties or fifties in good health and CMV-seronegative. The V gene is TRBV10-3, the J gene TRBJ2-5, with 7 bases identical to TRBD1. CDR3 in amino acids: CAITGTAGKTQYF. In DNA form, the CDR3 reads TGTGCCATCACCGGGACAGCCGGCAAGACCCAGTACTTC.